This TCR beta chain was obtained from a study of blood T cell repertoires in COVID-19. Study information: Samples taken during acute and convalescent COVID-19 were collected in the United States, Italy and Spain. Sources were T cells, B-cell-depleted T cells, or PBMCs; the material itself was cDNA or gDNA.

The table lists this clone with a count of one. Per the original methods: How many nucleated cells were present was estimated from reference gene primer amplification. Profiled with immunoSEQ multiplex PCR; TCRdb holds only in-frame clones, not every one. Clonal size and the V and J genes are those of that table, whereas D and trimming came from the DNA. The profile shows about 210,000 clones, approximately 82% of them singletons. The CDR3 contains 15 residues. CDR1 is SGHTA, CDR2 FQGTGA, per germline. The ends lost 5 bases at V and 3 bases at J; junction bases unmatched: 6. The rearrangement uses TRBV7-3 and TRBJ2-1, with 8 bases aligning to TRBD2. The sequencing sample was made of peripheral blood. The sequence derives from a woman in her thirties or forties with acute or convalescent COVID-19. The CDR3 DNA reads TGTGCCAGCAGCCTTTCCGGGGGGGACTACAATGAGCAGTTCTTC. Translating gives CASSLSGGDYNEQFF.